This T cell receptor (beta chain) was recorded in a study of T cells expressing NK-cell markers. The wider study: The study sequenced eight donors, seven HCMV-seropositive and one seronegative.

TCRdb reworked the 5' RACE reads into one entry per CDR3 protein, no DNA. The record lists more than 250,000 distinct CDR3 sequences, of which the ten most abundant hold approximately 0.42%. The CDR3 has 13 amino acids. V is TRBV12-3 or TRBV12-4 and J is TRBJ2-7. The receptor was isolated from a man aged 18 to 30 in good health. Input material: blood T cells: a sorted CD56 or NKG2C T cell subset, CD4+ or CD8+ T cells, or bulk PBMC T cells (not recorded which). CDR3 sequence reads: CASSPTAPYEQYF.